These 7 T cell receptor beta chains share one sample of origin, sequenced in a study of T cell clonality in common variable immunodeficiency. Produced via immunoSEQ multiplex PCR; TCRdb's table is partial and in-frame only. The specimen gives about 52,000 clones without singletons; the ten biggest hold about 1.8%. Sequenced: peripheral blood mononuclear cells. All receptors derive from a person aged 18 to 75 in good health.

This clone showed up many times. Germline is not matched at one junction end, which may reflect a read error. Coverage ceases 3 residues before the CDR3 finishes, and the germline J gene fills in the end. V usage is TRBV4-2 and J usage is TRBJ2-7; D call uncertain. Germline CDR1 and CDR2: LGHNA and YNFKEQ. This CDR3 has 14 residues. The part of the CDR3 DNA that was read is TGCGCCAGCAGCCAAGATTCCCAGATCTACGAG. Translating it yields CASSQDSQIYE. The whole CDR3 sequence is CASSQDSQIYEQYF.

In this sample, this clone turned up many times. The CDR3 goes on 3 residues after the read ends, and that part is filled in from the germline J gene. The chain combines TRBV19 with TRBJ2-7, with 7 bases identical to TRBD1. This CDR3 spans 16 amino acids. Germline trimming cut 6 bases from V and 0 bases from J; bases unmatched to any gene: 11. In germline, CDR1 is LNHDA, CDR2 SQIVND (reference sequence). The CDR3 bases that were read are TGTGCCAGTAGCAAAGGGACAGACGTGCGCTCCTACGAG. Translating it yields CASSKGTDVRSYE. The full CDR3 reads CASSKGTDVRSYEQYF.

At least ten counts were recorded for this clone. The read ends 3 residues shy of where the CDR3 ends; the end is completed using the germline J gene. The chain couples TRBV18 to TRBJ1-2; D possibly corresponds to TRBD1 (6 bases). V dropped 3 bases and J dropped 4 bases, with 12 bases sitting between them. Germline CDR1 is KGHSH and CDR2 is LQKENI. The CDR3 is 14 residues long. CDR3 protein: CASSPEARGYGYTF. CDR3 DNA (partial): TGTGCCAGCTCACCGGAGGCCAGGGGCTATGGC. The variable domain in full, completed from reference TRBV18 and TRBJ1-2, reads NAGVMQNPRHLVRRRGQEARLRCSPMKGHSHVYWYRQLPEEGLKFMVYLQKENIIDESGMPKERFSAEFPKEGPSILRIQQVVRGDSAAYFCASSPEARGYGYTFGSGTRLTVV.

This clone was detected many times. The CDR3 goes on 3 residues after the read ends, and that part is filled in from the germline J gene. The chain combines TRBV30 with TRBJ1-1; D is possibly TRBD1 (5 bases). The CDR3 is 15 amino acids. CDR1 and CDR2 from the germline V gene are GTSNPN and SVGIG (reference sequence). The CDR3 bases that were read are TGTGCCTGGGGCAACCCGGGGGAGAGGACACTTAGA. Protein sequence: CAWGNPGERTLR. In full, the CDR3 reads CAWGNPGERTLRAFF. Supplemented by reference TRBV30 and TRBJ1-1, the full variable domain reads SQTIHQWPATLVQPVGSPLSLECTVEGTSNPNLYWYRQAAGRGLQLLFYSVGIGQISSEVPQNLSASRPQDRQFILSSKKLLLSDSGFYLCAWGNPGERTLRAFFGQGTRLTVV.

This clone was recorded at least ten times. Sequencing ends 3 residues short of the CDR3 end; the germline J gene provides the rest. The genes are TRBV6-1 and TRBJ1-5; TRBD1 agrees at 10 bases. The J segment lost 6 bases and the V segment lost 3 bases, leaving 5 bases of the junction unmatched. Per the germline V gene, CDR1 is MNHNS and CDR2 is SASEGT. The CDR3 extends over 15 amino acids. CDR3 sequence reads: CASSDGRTGGQPQHF. Partial CDR3 DNA: TGTGCCAGCAGTGATGGAAGGACAGGGGGTCAGCCC.

This clone was picked up many times. The missing CDR3 end, 3 residues past where the read stops, is filled in from the germline J gene. This chain joins TRBV6-2 or TRBV6-3 and TRBJ1-2; no reliable D call. This CDR3 spans 13 amino acids. Trimming took off 2 bases at V and 2 bases at J, with 6 bases between the two ends. The V gene's germline CDR1 is MNHEY and CDR2 SVGEGT. The CDR3 loop is CASSYEQNYGYTF. The covered CDR3 bases are TGTGCCAGCAGTTACGAACAGAACTATGGC.

Comment on this clone: The read ends 3 residues early relative to the CDR3; the germline J gene fills the gap. The chain employs TRBV19 and TRBJ1-2; 7 bases are shared with TRBD1. The CDR3 covers 15 residues. The germline V gene encodes CDR1 LNHDA and CDR2 SQIVND (reference sequence). The junction had 12 bases not matched to a gene; V was cut back by 7 bases and J by 4 bases. CDR3 loop: CASTGGGAGGYGYTF. CDR3 DNA, as far as it was read: TGTGCCAGTACCGGTGGCGGGGCAGGGGGCTATGGC.